The T cell receptor beta chain under discussion was sequenced for a study of blood T cell repertoires in COVID-19. Study-level background: Acute and convalescent COVID-19 samples came from the United States, Italy and Spain. T cells, B-cell-depleted T cells, or PBMCs provided the cDNA or gDNA that served as material.

In the original analysis: Reference gene primer amplification gave nucleated cell count estimates. Measured with immunoSEQ multiplex PCR; TCRdb has only the in-frame clones, and not every one. V and J calls and clone size follow that table, whereas D and trimming were derived from the DNA. The table shows 300,000 to 450,000 clones, with approximately 81% occurring only once. V shed 3 bases, J shed 1 base, and the junction held 10 bases outside the gene matches. The CDR3 has 17 amino acids. Germline-derived CDR1 and CDR2 are SGHRS and YFSETQ. The sample consisted of peripheral blood. The TCR was taken from a woman aged 18-35 years with acute or convalescent COVID-19. The chain carries TRBV5-1 and TRBJ1-1; 9 nucleotides align to TRBD1. CDR3 bases: TGCGCCAGCAGCTCACCGCCGGGGGACAGGGCGAACACTGAAGCTTTCTTT. Its protein is CASSSPPGDRANTEAFF. The whole variable domain, remainder taken from reference TRBV5-1 and TRBJ1-1, is KAGVTQTPRYLIKTRGQQVTLSCSPISGHRSVSWYQQTPGQGLQFLFEYFSETQRNKGNFPGRFSGRQFSNSRSEMNVSTLELGDSALYLCASSSPPGDRANTEAFFGQGTRLTVV.